Below are 5 T cell receptor beta chains sequenced from a single sample in a study of shared clonotypes between healthy human individuals. The method was immunoSEQ multiplex PCR; TCRdb's version includes in-frame clones alone and lacks a portion of them. The table lists under 2.5 million clones, under 95% of them singletons, with approximately 0.41% in the top ten. Sequences were obtained from naive CD4+ T cells from PBMCs. Subset reported: CD45RA+ positively selected. All receptors come from a young man in good health. Some clones in this sample may be carry-over from other donors' samples.

The chain couples TRBV23-1 to TRBJ1-6; D gene uncertain. TRBV23-1 is an ORF; its function is uncertain. V was cut by 3 bases and J by 0 bases, with 9 bases left in between. This CDR3 comprises 16 residues. CDR3 residues: CASSHRRSSYNSPLHF. The CDR3 DNA is TGCGCCAGCAGTCATCGAAGGAGCTCCTATAATTCACCCCTCCACTTT.

The V and J genes are TRBV7-9 and TRBJ2-7, with 10 bases aligning to TRBD2. The CDR3 loop spans 17 amino acids. V shed 5 bases, J shed 4 bases, and the junction held 14 bases outside the gene matches. Germline values: CDR1 SEHNR, CDR2 FQNEAQ (reference sequence). The CDR3 DNA sequence: TGTGCCAGCAGCCCGGCCTTCATACTAGCGGGACCTTACGAGCAGTACTTC. Its protein is CASSPAFILAGPYEQYF.

The chain is built from TRBV28 and TRBJ2-5; a weak D match, TRBD1 (6 bases). CDR1 is MDHEN, CDR2 SYDVKM, per germline. The CDR3 is 17 residues long. V was pared by 5 bases and J by 1 base, with 20 bases between. The CDR3 DNA follows: TGTGCCAGCAGTCAGTTCGGACAGACAAAACGCCAAGAGACCCAGTACTTC. Residues: CASSQFGQTKRQETQYF.

The chain joins TRBV25-1 to TRBJ2-7, with D possibly called TRBD1 or TRBD2 (5 bases each). Germline V gene lookup returns CDR1 MGHDK and CDR2 SYGVNS. V shed 6 bases and J shed 3 bases, with 15 bases lying between them. The CDR3 is 14 residues long. CDR3 nucleotides: TGTGCCAGCAGCCGGGACCCACAAAGCTACGAGCAGTACTTC. This codes for CASSRDPQSYEQYF.

This chain uses TRBV27 with TRBJ1-3; D call uncertain. CDR1 is MNHEY, CDR2 SMNVEV, per germline (reference sequence). The V gene lost 6 bases and the J gene lost 4 bases, with 13 bases spanning the gap. CDR3 length equals 14 residues. The CDR3 region has the DNA TGTGCCAGCAGGCCGGGGAATACCGGAAACACCATATATTTT. Protein: CASRPGNTGNTIYF.